Listed below are T cell receptor beta chains from one sample, sequenced in a study of blood T cells in healthy people across ages. MiXCR was run by TCRdb on the 5' RACE reads, yielding one entry per CDR3 protein. The table records approximately 820,000 distinct CDR3 sequences, around 43% of them present only once. Sample: blood. Receptors originate from a man in his 60s in good health. The CDR3 runs from the conserved cysteine through the conserved F or W.

v_call	j_call	cdr3_aa
TRBV7-9	TRBJ1-4	CASSLLRSSGEKLFF
TRBV20-1	TRBJ2-5	CSAPGPPSEETQYF
TRBV21-1	TRBJ1-5	CASSKLGWHKGWPRRAQHF
TRBV25-1	TRBJ1-5	CASSPSKGNQPQHF
TRBV2	TRBJ1-2	CASSGEPYGYTF
TRBV5-6	TRBJ2-5	CASSAGQGVETQYF
TRBV6-1	TRBJ2-5	CASSDLAGGGKTQYF
TRBV2	TRBJ2-7	CASRLGQGLYEQYF
TRBV30	TRBJ2-5	CAWSPDRGMETQYF
TRBV6-6	TRBJ2-5	CASSSQGVVQETQYF
TRBV20-1	TRBJ2-1	CSARVRTGDEQFF
TRBV6-1	TRBJ1-6	CASRVRVVDSPLHF
TRBV18	TRBJ2-1	CASSPRTSGGRSSYNEQFF
TRBV11-2	TRBJ2-1	CASSLAKRGGSALDNEQFF
TRBV5-6	TRBJ2-1	CASSNPLAGSYNEQFF
TRBV10-3	TRBJ2-3	CAISDRNSGAATDTQYF
TRBV6-5	TRBJ2-2	CASSMIGTGELFF
TRBV27	TRBJ2-7	CASSSRLGDEQYF
TRBV7-2	TRBJ1-2	CASSLERGRDYGYTF
TRBV6-5	TRBJ1-6	CASSYSAVGNSPLHF
TRBV20-1	TRBJ2-3	CSARPLIVVDTDTKYF
TRBV7-9	TRBJ2-5	CASSLTGARTQYF
TRBV10-3	TRBJ2-4	CAISEGGLAKNIQYF
TRBV18	TRBJ1-2	CASSPKWGDYGYTF
TRBV7-3	TRBJ2-3	CASSLATSTDTQYF
TRBV29-1	TRBJ2-3	CSVEDPESGTDTQYF
TRBV6-2/TRBV6-3	TRBJ2-1	CASGLAGGRYNEQFF
TRBV10-3	TRBJ2-7	CAIGFGGGAREQYF
TRBV29-1	TRBJ2-3	CSVGISGRGDTQYF
TRBV28	TRBJ2-7	CASSPRLAGEQYF
TRBV6-1	TRBJ1-1	CASSLQGASSTEAFF